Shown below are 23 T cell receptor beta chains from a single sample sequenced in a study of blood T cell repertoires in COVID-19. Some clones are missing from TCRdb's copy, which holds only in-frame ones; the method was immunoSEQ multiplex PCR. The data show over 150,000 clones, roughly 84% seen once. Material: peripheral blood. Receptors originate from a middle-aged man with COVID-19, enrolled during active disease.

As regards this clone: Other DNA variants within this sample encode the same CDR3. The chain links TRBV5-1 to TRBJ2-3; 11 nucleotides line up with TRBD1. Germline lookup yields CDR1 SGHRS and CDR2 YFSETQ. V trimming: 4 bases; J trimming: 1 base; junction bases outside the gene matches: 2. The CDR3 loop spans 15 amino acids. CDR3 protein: CASSVGQGGTDTQYF. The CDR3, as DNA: TGCGCCAGCAGCGTGGGACAGGGGGGCACAGATACGCAGTATTTT.

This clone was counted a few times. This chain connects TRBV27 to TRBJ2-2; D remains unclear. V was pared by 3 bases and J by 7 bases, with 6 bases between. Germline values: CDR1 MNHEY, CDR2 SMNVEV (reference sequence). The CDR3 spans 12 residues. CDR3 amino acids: CASSLQFGELFF. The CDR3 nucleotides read TGTGCCAGCAGTTTGCAGTTCGGGGAGCTGTTTTTT.

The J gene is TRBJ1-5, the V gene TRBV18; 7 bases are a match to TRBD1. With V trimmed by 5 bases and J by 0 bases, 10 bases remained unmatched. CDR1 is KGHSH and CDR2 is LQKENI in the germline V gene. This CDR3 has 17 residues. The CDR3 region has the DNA TGTGCCAGCTCAGCAAACCACAGGGGTGATAGCAATCAGCCCCAGCATTTT. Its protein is CASSANHRGDSNQPQHF.

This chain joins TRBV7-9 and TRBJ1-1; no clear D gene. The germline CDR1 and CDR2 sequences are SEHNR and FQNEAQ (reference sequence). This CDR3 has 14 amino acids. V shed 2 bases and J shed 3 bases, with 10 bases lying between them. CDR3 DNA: TGTGCCAGCAGCTTAACCGAGGTGTACACTGAAGCTTTCTTT. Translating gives CASSLTEVYTEAFF.

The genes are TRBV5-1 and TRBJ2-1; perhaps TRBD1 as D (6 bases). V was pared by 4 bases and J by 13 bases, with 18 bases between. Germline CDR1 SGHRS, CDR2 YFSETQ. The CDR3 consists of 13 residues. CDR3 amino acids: CASSPGNRVLQFF. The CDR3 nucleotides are TGCGCCAGCAGCCCCGGAAACAGGGTCCTCCAGTTCTTC.

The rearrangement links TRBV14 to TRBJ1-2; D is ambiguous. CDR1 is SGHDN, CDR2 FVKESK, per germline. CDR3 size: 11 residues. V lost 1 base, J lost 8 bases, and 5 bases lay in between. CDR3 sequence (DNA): TGTGCCAGCAGCCAAGGTCCGGGCTACACCTTC. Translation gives CASSQGPGYTF.

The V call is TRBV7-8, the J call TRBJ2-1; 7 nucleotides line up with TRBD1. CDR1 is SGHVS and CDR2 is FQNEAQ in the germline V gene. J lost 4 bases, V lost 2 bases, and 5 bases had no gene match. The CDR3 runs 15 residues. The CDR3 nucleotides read TGTGCCAGCAGCTTATCAGGGGGACGATACAATGAGCAGTTCTTC. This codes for CASSLSGGRYNEQFF.

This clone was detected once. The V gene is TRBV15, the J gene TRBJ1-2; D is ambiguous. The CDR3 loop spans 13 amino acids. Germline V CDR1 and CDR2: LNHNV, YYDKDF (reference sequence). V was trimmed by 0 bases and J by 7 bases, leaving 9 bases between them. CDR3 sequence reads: CATSRERAGGYTF. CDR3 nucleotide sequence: TGTGCCACCAGCAGAGAACGGGCGGGTGGCTACACCTTC. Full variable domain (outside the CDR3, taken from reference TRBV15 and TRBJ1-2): DAMVIQNPRYQVTQFGKPVTLSCSQTLNHNVMYWYQQKSSQAPKLLFHYYDKDFNNEADTPDNFQSRRPNTSFCFLDIRSPGLGDTAMYLCATSRERAGGYTFGSGTRLTVV.

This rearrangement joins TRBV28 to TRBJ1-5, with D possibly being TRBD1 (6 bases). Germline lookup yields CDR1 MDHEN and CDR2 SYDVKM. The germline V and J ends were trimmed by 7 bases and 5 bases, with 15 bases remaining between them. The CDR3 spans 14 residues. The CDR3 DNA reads TGTGCCAGCATAGGGGCAGGGGAGCATCAGCCCCAGCATTTT. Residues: CASIGAGEHQPQHF.

CDR3: CASSEAIGGDQPQHF. The CDR3 DNA reads as TGTGCCAGCAGTGAAGCGATAGGGGGAGATCAGCCCCAGCATTTT. The chain combines TRBV2 with TRBJ1-5, with D possibly matching TRBD1 (6 bases). The CDR3 extends over 15 amino acids. The germline V gene encodes CDR1 SNHLY and CDR2 FYNNEI. The V gene lost 0 bases and the J gene lost 5 bases, with 11 bases spanning the gap.

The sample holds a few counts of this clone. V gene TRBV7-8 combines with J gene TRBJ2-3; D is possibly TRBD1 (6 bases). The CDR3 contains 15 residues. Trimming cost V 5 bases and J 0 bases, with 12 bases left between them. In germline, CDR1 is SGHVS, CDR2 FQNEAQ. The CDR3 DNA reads TGTGCCAGCAGCCAGGGGCGCGTTAGCACAGATACGCAGTATTTT. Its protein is CASSQGRVSTDTQYF.

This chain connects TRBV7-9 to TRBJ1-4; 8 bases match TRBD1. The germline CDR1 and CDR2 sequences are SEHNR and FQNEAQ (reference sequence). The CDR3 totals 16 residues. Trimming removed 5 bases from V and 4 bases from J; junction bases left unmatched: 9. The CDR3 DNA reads TGTGCCAGCAGCCTCCAGGGGGCCGATAATAATGAAAAACTGTTTTTT. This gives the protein CASSLQGADNNEKLFF. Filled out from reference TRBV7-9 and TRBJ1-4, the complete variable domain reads DTGVSQNPRHKITKRGQNVTFRCDPISEHNRLYWYRQTLGQGPEFLTYFQNEAQLEKSRLLSDRFSAERPKGSFSTLEIQRTEQGDSAMYLCASSLQGADNNEKLFFGSGTQLSVL.

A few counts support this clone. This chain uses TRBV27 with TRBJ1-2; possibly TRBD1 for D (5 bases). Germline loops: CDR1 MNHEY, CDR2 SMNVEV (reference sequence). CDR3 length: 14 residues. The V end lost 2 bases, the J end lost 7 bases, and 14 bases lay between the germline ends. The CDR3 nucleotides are TGTGCCAGCAGTTTACAGGGTATGTCAGCTGGCTACACCTTC. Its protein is CASSLQGMSAGYTF.

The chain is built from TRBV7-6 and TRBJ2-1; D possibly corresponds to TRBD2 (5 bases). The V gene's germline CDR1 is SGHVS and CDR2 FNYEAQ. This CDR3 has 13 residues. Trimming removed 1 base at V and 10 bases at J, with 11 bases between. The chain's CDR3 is CASSLGGLGEQFF. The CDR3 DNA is TGTGCCAGCAGCTTAGGAGGGCTGGGGGAGCAGTTCTTC.

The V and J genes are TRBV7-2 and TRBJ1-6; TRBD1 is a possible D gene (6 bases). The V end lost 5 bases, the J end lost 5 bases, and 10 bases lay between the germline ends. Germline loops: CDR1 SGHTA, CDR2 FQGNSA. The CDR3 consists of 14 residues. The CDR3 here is CASSIGQHNSPLHF. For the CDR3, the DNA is TGTGCCAGCAGCATAGGACAGCATAATTCACCCCTCCACTTT. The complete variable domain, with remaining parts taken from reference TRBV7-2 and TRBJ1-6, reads GAGVSQSPSNKVTEKGKDVELRCDPISGHTALYWYRQSLGQGLEFLIYFQGNSAPDKSGLPSDRFSAERTGGSVSTLTIQRTQQEDSAVYLCASSIGQHNSPLHFGNGTRLTVT.

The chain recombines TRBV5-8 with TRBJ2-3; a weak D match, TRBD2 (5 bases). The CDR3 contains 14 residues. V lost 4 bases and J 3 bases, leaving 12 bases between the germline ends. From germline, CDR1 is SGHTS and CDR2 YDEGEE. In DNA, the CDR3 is TGTGCCAGCAGCCACCTTCGGGGTACAGATACGCAGTATTTT. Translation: CASSHLRGTDTQYF.

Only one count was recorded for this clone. DNA for the CDR3: TGTGCCAGCAGCTTGTCCGGCGGGGAGCTGTTTTTT. It translates to CASSLSGGELFF. This chain joins TRBV5-4 and TRBJ2-2; D is ambiguous. Germline V gives CDR1 SGHNT, CDR2 YYREEE (reference sequence). V was shortened by 1 base and J by 7 bases, with 5 bases between the two germline ends. The CDR3 is made up of 12 amino acids.

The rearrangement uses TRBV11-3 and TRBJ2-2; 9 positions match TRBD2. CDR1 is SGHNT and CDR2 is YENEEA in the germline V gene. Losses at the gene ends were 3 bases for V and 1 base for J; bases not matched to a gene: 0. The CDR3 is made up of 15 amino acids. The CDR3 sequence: CASSFSGGNTGELFF. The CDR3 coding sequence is TGTGCCAGCAGCTTTAGCGGGGGGAACACCGGGGAGCTGTTTTTT. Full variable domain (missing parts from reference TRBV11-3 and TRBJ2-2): EAGVVQSPRYKIIEKKQPVAFWCNPISGHNTLYWYLQNLGQGPELLIRYENEEAVDDSQLPKDRFSAERLKGVDSTLKIQPAELGDSAVYLCASSFSGGNTGELFFGEGSRLTVL.

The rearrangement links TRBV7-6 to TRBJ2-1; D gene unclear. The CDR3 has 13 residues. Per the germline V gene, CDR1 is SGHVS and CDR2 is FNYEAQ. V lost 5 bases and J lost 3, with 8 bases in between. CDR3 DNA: TGTGCCAGCAGCAGCAAGAACTACAATGAGCAGTTCTTC. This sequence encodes CASSSKNYNEQFF.

This CDR3 is CASSQDRDTEAFF. CDR3 DNA: TGTGCCAGTAGCCAAGACAGGGACACTGAAGCTTTCTTT. The chain has TRBV19 and TRBJ1-1; TRBD1 agrees at 7 bases. Germline V gene data show CDR1 as LNHDA and CDR2 as SQIVND (reference sequence). V dropped 6 bases and J dropped 3; count of bases not matched to a gene: 4. The CDR3 extends over 13 amino acids.

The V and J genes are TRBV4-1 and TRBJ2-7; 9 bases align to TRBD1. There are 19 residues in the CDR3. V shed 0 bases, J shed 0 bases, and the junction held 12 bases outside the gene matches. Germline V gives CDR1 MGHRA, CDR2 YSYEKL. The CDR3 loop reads CASSQDLRGHRGHSYEQYF. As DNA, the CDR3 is TGCGCCAGCAGCCAAGATCTCAGGGGACACAGGGGGCACTCCTACGAGCAGTACTTC.

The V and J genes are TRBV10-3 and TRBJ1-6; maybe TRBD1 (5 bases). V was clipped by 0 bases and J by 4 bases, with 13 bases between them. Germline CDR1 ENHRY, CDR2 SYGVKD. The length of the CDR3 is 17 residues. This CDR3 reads CAISESGKGRYNSPLHF. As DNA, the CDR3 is TGTGCCATCAGTGAGTCGGGGAAGGGGCGATATAATTCACCCCTCCACTTT.

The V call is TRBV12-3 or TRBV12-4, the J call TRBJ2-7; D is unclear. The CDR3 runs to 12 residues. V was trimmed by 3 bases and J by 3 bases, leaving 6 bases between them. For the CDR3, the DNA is TGTGCCAGCAGTTTTGGCAACTACGAGCAGTACTTC. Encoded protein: CASSFGNYEQYF.